These T cell receptor beta chains were read from a single sample in a study of shared clonotypes between healthy human individuals. The data were produced by immunoSEQ multiplex PCR, yet TCRdb's version contains in-frame clones alone and is incomplete. Of around 1,100,000 clones in the sample, 70% to 80% are singletons; the top ten hold approximately 0.9%. Input material: memory CD4+ T cells from PBMCs. The receptors come from a man between 18 and 29 years old in good health. Some clones in this sample may be carry-over from other donors' samples. The CDR3 runs from the conserved cysteine through the conserved F or W. The order of the fields is V gene, CDR3 protein.

V: TRBV7-8; CDR3: CASSLADNNQPQHF
V: TRBV4-3; CDR3: CASSQDLSGQGMSGYTF
V: TRBV4-2; CDR3: CASSQRQGYSYNEQFF
V: TRBV7-9; CDR3: CASSLEWSYEQYF
V: TRBV19; CDR3: CASNPGLGYGYTF
V: TRBV28; CDR3: CASSFGDRGVGYTF
V: TRBV18; CDR3: CASSPTLEGTGELFF
V: TRBV6-6; CDR3: CASSPLAGVNEQFF
V: TRBV10-3; CDR3: CAISASDRQNQPQHF
V: TRBV6-1; CDR3: CASRFLAGDNEQFF
V: TRBV4-2; CDR3: CASSQGPSGSGEQYF
V: TRBV11-2; CDR3: CASSLKGQTQYF
V: TRBV4-3; CDR3: CASSHLAGGLYEQYF
V: TRBV2; CDR3: CASSEGGGGWGETQYF
V: TRBV2; CDR3: CASSPRPMNTEAFF
V: TRBV6-6; CDR3: CASRHPGFSNQPQHF
V: TRBV5-4; CDR3: CASSTGLAGGRNEQFF
V: TRBV29-1; CDR3: CSATSGIGYEQYF
V: TRBV7-6; CDR3: CASSLRLAGVGNEQFF
V: TRBV7-3; CDR3: CASSLVATGEGVETQYF
V: TRBV10-2; CDR3: CASTIRVGTGEQYF
V: TRBV6-5; CDR3: CASSYLQGAREQYF
V: TRBV4-2; CDR3: CASSPMMSDTQYF
V: TRBV29-1; CDR3: CSAGTGGEKLFF
V: TRBV28; CDR3: CASSRIGLRWKNEQFF
V: TRBV28; CDR3: CASRTSSYEQYF
V: TRBV6-5; CDR3: CASSYDRQNTEAFF
V: TRBV18; CDR3: CASSPPEVDTQYF
V: TRBV9; CDR3: CASSVSGSGANVLTF
V: TRBV6-5; CDR3: CASRPGQGAGEQYF
V: TRBV10-1; CDR3: CASSEDPDTQYF
V: TRBV14; CDR3: CASSQDLGTHRSYNEQFF
V: TRBV7-2; CDR3: CASSRDRGETYEQYF
V: TRBV2; CDR3: CASSAEGWDQPQHF
V: TRBV19; CDR3: CASSAGAYTDTQYF
V: TRBV30; CDR3: CAGGLGGSVDTQYF
V: TRBV28; CDR3: CASRRTGDQPQHF
V: TRBV27; CDR3: CASRKNDRGRGGYTF
V: TRBV4-1; CDR3: CASSQWGVGETQYF
V: TRBV5-4; CDR3: CASSLRTGGSTDTQYF
V: TRBV7-3; CDR3: CASSYTGDPSNTEAFF
V: TRBV9; CDR3: CASSVGFETQYF
V: TRBV5-1; CDR3: CASSVSADTQYF
V: TRBV5-1; CDR3: CASRVGDMANYGYTF
V: TRBV4-1; CDR3: CASSRTGGGIAWENGYTF
V: TRBV27; CDR3: CASSSTSGPTDTQYF
V: TRBV5-6; CDR3: CASSRQVLMEQYF
V: TRBV4-1; CDR3: CASSHRRGEPSGANVLTF
V: TRBV19; CDR3: CASKGNRGIRNTEAFF
V: TRBV7-8; CDR3: CASSSASGTSVYTQYF
V: TRBV7-4; CDR3: CASSGEKTGPGYTF
V: TRBV25-1; CDR3: CASTSGVGRTEAFF
V: TRBV30; CDR3: CAATGTGESNYGYTF
V: TRBV6-4; CDR3: CASSNLAGGPDEQFF
V: TRBV2; CDR3: CASNRGQGAGDQPQHF